One sample yielded the 27 T cell receptor beta chains listed below, sequenced in a study of OX40 agonist ivuxolimab in advanced cancers. The protocol was immunoSEQ multiplex PCR, while the TCRdb copy is restricted to in-frame clones and leaves out a portion. Of 84,000 or so clones listed, approximately 90% are singletons. Material: CD4+ or CD8+ T cells sorted from blood, obtained in a trial of the OX40 agonist ivuxolimab. The receptors here all came from an adult with an advanced solid tumor such as melanoma, head and neck, liver or kidney cancer.

V usage is TRBV27 and J usage is TRBJ2-4, with D possibly matching TRBD2 (6 bases). Germline lookup yields CDR1 MNHEY and CDR2 SMNVEV (reference sequence). V gave up 3 bases and J gave up 8 bases, with 11 bases separating them. This CDR3 comprises 13 residues. The CDR3 sequence is CASSFPGAYIQYF. In DNA form, the CDR3 reads TGTGCCAGCAGTTTTCCGGGAGCGTACATTCAGTACTTC.

This clone was seen a few times. The chain uses TRBV9 and TRBJ2-5; no clear D gene. This CDR3 is built from 13 residues. Germline V gene lookup returns CDR1 SGDLS and CDR2 YYNGEE. V was shortened by 0 bases and J by 5 bases, with 8 bases between the two germline ends. CDR3 sequence reads: CASSVAPSETQYF. For the CDR3, the DNA is TGTGCCAGCAGCGTAGCTCCAAGCGAGACCCAGTACTTC.

This chain links TRBV10-3 with TRBJ2-7, with a possible D match to TRBD1 (6 bases). The length of the CDR3 is 12 residues. CDR1 and CDR2 from the germline V gene are ENHRY and SYGVKD. Trimming left V 7 bases short and J 2 bases short, with 9 bases between. The CDR3 region has the DNA TGTGCCATCACGAGGACAGCCTACGAGCAGTACTTC. Its translation is CAITRTAYEQYF.

The chain combines TRBV5-4 with TRBJ2-5, with TRBD2 as a possible D gene (6 bases). The CDR3 length is 15 residues. The germline V gene encodes CDR1 SGHNT and CDR2 YYREEE (reference sequence). V lost 4 bases and J lost 2, with 15 bases in between. The DNA of the CDR3 is TGTGCCAGCAGCCAGTCAATCGCGGGGCAAGAGACCCAGTACTTC. It yields the protein CASSQSIAGQETQYF.

This clone is a singleton in its sample. The identical CDR3 is also encoded by other nucleotide sequences in the sample. The V call is TRBV2, the J call TRBJ1-3; 9 nucleotides align to TRBD1. With V trimmed by 9 bases and J by 4 bases, 4 bases remained unmatched. The germline V gene has CDR1 SNHLY and CDR2 FYNNEI. The CDR3 sequence is 13 residues long. CDR3 amino acids: CASSTGGGNTIYF. The CDR3 bases are TGTGCCAGTTCAACAGGGGGCGGAAACACCATATATTTT.

This chain joins TRBV11-2 and TRBJ2-3, with D hard to call. Germline CDR1 and CDR2: SGHAT and FQNNGV. Trimming removed 7 bases at V and 2 bases at J, with 19 bases between. The CDR3 has 16 amino acids. In DNA, the CDR3 is TGTGCCAGCACGACAAAATTACAATCGTTCACAGATACGCAGTATTTT. Encoded protein: CASTTKLQSFTDTQYF.

The chain combines TRBV14 with TRBJ1-1; D call uncertain. V lost 4 bases and J lost 10, with 13 bases in between. The germline V gene encodes CDR1 SGHDN and CDR2 FVKESK. The CDR3 extends over 12 amino acids. CDR3 loop: CASSPTRVRAFF. The CDR3 coding sequence is TGTGCCAGCAGCCCGACGCGGGTCCGAGCTTTCTTT.

This rearrangement joins TRBV6-5 to TRBJ1-1; 7 bases align to TRBD1. The CDR3 is 13 residues long. The germline V gene has CDR1 MNHEY and CDR2 SVGAGI. V was clipped by 8 bases and J by 5 bases; unmatched bases: 8. The CDR3 region has the DNA TGTGCCAGCGTTCCCAGGGGGGGGACTGAAGCTTTCTTT. Protein sequence: CASVPRGGTEAFF.

V is TRBV6-5 and J is TRBJ2-5; D is perhaps TRBD1 (6 bases). Trimming took off 5 bases at V and 3 bases at J, with 16 bases between the two ends. CDR3 size: 15 residues. Germline-derived CDR1 and CDR2 are MNHEY and SVGAGI. The CDR3: CASSQPGEAEETQYF. The CDR3 coding sequence is TGTGCCAGCAGTCAACCAGGGGAAGCGGAAGAGACCCAGTACTTC.

This clone has only one observation. V is TRBV10-3 and J is TRBJ1-2; D gene uncertain. V dropped 5 bases and J dropped 6 bases, with 16 bases sitting between them. The CDR3 contains 14 residues. Germline V gene data show CDR1 as ENHRY and CDR2 as SYGVKD. In DNA, the CDR3 is TGTGCCATCAGTTCACCGGCGGGGATTGATGGCTACACCTTC. Translated: CAISSPAGIDGYTF.

V is TRBV5-8 and J is TRBJ1-5; 11 nucleotides align to TRBD1. V lost 4 bases, J lost 5 bases, and 2 bases stayed unmatched. This CDR3 comprises 14 residues. Germline values: CDR1 SGHTS, CDR2 YDEGEE. Written as DNA, the CDR3 is TGTGCCAGCAGCCCGGGACAGGGGGATCAGCCCCAGCATTTT. Translating it yields CASSPGQGDQPQHF. Variable domain in full (rest from reference TRBV5-8 and TRBJ1-5): EAGVTQSPTHLIKTRGQQATLRCSPISGHTSVYWYQQALGLGLQFLLWYDEGEERNRGNFPPRFSGRQFPNYSSELNVNALELEDSALYLCASSPGQGDQPQHFGDGTRLSIL.

The V gene is TRBV6-1, the J gene TRBJ1-6, with D perhaps TRBD1 (5 bases). This CDR3 is built from 17 residues. The germline V gene has CDR1 MNHNS and CDR2 SASEGT. V was shortened by 2 bases and J by 7 bases, with 18 bases between the two germline ends. The DNA of the CDR3 is TGTGCCAGCAGTGAACCCACCACCGGGACGGGGAATTCACCCCTCCACTTT. As protein: CASSEPTTGTGNSPLHF.

The V and J genes are TRBV14 and TRBJ2-5, with TRBD1 matching 8 bases. Germline V gene data show CDR1 as SGHDN and CDR2 as FVKESK. CDR3 length equals 20 residues. After removal of 0 bases from V and 5 bases from J, the junction contained 20 bases not matched to a gene. CDR3 in amino acids: CASSQDRPISGDRGRETQYF. DNA for the CDR3: TGTGCCAGCAGCCAAGACCGCCCCATATCGGGAGACAGGGGTCGTGAGACCCAGTACTTC.

The J gene is TRBJ2-7, the V gene TRBV27, with TRBD2 matching over 14 bases. V gave up 5 bases and J gave up 7 bases; unmatched junction bases: 16. CDR1 and CDR2 (germline): MNHEY, SMNVEV (reference sequence). The CDR3 contains 18 residues. This chain's CDR3 is CASSLRLAGGLAAGEQYF. The CDR3 region has the DNA TGTGCCAGCAGTCTCCGACTAGCGGGGGGGCTGGCGGCAGGGGAGCAGTACTTC.

The chain joins TRBV5-5 to TRBJ2-1; D may be TRBD1 or TRBD2 (6 bases each). The CDR3 has 16 residues. Germline V gene lookup returns CDR1 SGHKS and CDR2 YYEKEE (reference sequence). Trimming shortened V by 4 bases and J by 4 bases, and 18 bases separated the two germline ends. DNA of the CDR3: TGTGCCAGCAGCCCGATGGGGGGCCTAAGGTACAATGAGCAGTTCTTC. Protein: CASSPMGGLRYNEQFF.

J is TRBJ2-1 and V is TRBV6-1; 8 bases fit TRBD1. Germline V gives CDR1 MNHNS, CDR2 SASEGT. The CDR3 runs to 13 residues. V was clipped by 5 bases and J by 8 bases; unmatched bases: 5. CDR3 loop: CASSWTGLDEQFF. CDR3 in DNA: TGTGCCAGCAGTTGGACAGGGCTGGATGAGCAGTTCTTC.

The chain carries TRBV15 and TRBJ2-1; 9 positions agree with TRBD2. The CDR3 spans 17 residues. Germline V CDR1 and CDR2: LNHNV, YYDKDF (reference sequence). Losses at the gene ends were 0 bases for V and 4 bases for J; bases not matched to a gene: 7. DNA of the CDR3: TGTGCCACCAGCAGAGATCATAGCGGGGGCCAATACAATGAGCAGTTCTTC. It yields the protein CATSRDHSGGQYNEQFF. The whole variable domain, remainder taken from reference TRBV15 and TRBJ2-1, is DAMVIQNPRYQVTQFGKPVTLSCSQTLNHNVMYWYQQKSSQAPKLLFHYYDKDFNNEADTPDNFQSRRPNTSFCFLDIRSPGLGDTAMYLCATSRDHSGGQYNEQFFGPGTRLTVL.

V is TRBV5-1 and J is TRBJ2-3; D is possibly TRBD1 or TRBD2 (6 bases each). The CDR3 sequence is 15 residues long. Per germline, CDR1 SGHRS and CDR2 YFSETQ. V was pared by 3 bases and J by 1 base, with 12 bases between. CDR3 protein: CASSSGRTGTDTQYF. CDR3 bases: TGCGCCAGCAGCTCGGGGAGGACAGGCACAGATACGCAGTATTTT.

This clone has only one observation. The genes are TRBV2 and TRBJ1-5, with 7 bases lining up with TRBD1. Germline loops: CDR1 SNHLY, CDR2 FYNNEI. V trimming: 5 bases; J trimming: 6 bases; junction bases outside the gene matches: 7. CDR3 length equals 14 residues. CDR3 coding DNA: TGTGCCAGCAGTTTCACAGGGGTTGGTCAGCCCCAGCATTTT. It translates to CASSFTGVGQPQHF.

The V and J genes are TRBV19 and TRBJ2-1; D is unresolved. From germline, CDR1 is LNHDA and CDR2 SQIVND (reference sequence). This CDR3 is built from 15 residues. The V and J ends lost 2 bases and 0 bases respectively, with 8 bases between them. CDR3 residues: CASSIRHYSYNEQFF. For the CDR3, the DNA is TGTGCCAGTAGTATAAGACACTACTCCTACAATGAGCAGTTCTTC.

The V gene is TRBV7-4, the J gene TRBJ2-5; TRBD1 or TRBD2 may be the D gene (5 bases each). V was cut by 5 bases and J by 6 bases, with 7 bases left in between. Germline V gives CDR1 SGHVT, CDR2 SQSDAQ. The CDR3 is 11 residues long. CDR3 amino acids: CASSRGKTQYF. CDR3 in DNA: TGTGCCAGCAGCCGGGGCAAGACCCAGTACTTC. Based on the CDR3 plus reference TRBV7-4 and TRBJ2-5, the full variable domain is GAGVSQSPRYKVAKRGRDVALRCDSISGHVTLYWYRQTLGQGSEVLTYSQSDAQRDKSGRPSGRFSAERPERSVSTLKIQRTEQGDSAVYLCASSRGKTQYFGPGTRLLVL.

The chain couples TRBV7-9 to TRBJ2-5, with D possibly being TRBD2 (6 bases). The germline CDR1 and CDR2 sequences are SEHNR and FQNEAQ (reference sequence). Between the trimmed V and J ends, which lost 1 base and 1 base, there was a span of 10 bases. The CDR3 extends over 15 amino acids. CDR3 residues: CASSLVGGGQETQYF. The CDR3, as DNA: TGTGCCAGCAGCTTAGTGGGGGGAGGCCAAGAGACCCAGTACTTC.

This chain joins TRBV29-1 and TRBJ2-1, with 15 positions matching TRBD2. The CDR3 runs to 22 residues. The ends lost 7 bases at V and 7 bases at J; junction bases unmatched: 29. Germline V gene sequence: CDR1 SQVTM, CDR2 ANQGSEA. This CDR3 is CSARPGTGSNSGLAGGRNEQFF. The CDR3, as DNA: TGCAGCGCCAGACCCGGGACAGGGAGCAACTCGGGACTAGCGGGGGGCAGGAATGAGCAGTTCTTC.

The chain joins TRBV7-9 to TRBJ1-2; possible D gene TRBD1, 6 bases. Deletions cut 1 base from V and 7 bases from J, with 10 bases between. The CDR3 extends over 13 amino acids. Germline CDR1 SEHNR, CDR2 FQNEAQ (reference sequence). The CDR3 reads CASSLDAQGGYTF. For the CDR3, the DNA is TGTGCCAGCAGCTTAGACGCACAGGGTGGCTACACCTTC.

Here the CDR3 reads CASTPASSYNEQFF. Written as DNA, the CDR3 is TGTGCCAGCACTCCAGCGAGCTCCTACAATGAGCAGTTCTTC. The chain is built from TRBV2 and TRBJ2-1; D is uncertain. V lost 7 bases and J 0 bases, leaving 10 bases between the germline ends. Germline CDR1 SNHLY, CDR2 FYNNEI. This CDR3 is built from 14 residues. The entire variable domain, with the rest obtained from reference TRBV2 and TRBJ2-1, is as follows: EPEVTQTPSHQVTQMGQEVILRCVPISNHLYFYWYRQILGQKVEFLVSFYNNEISEKSEIFDDQFSVERPDGSNFTLKIRSTKLEDSAMYFCASTPASSYNEQFFGPGTRLTVL.

V is TRBV7-6 and J is TRBJ2-3; D may match TRBD1 or TRBD2 (5 bases each). V was clipped by 4 bases and J by 1 base, with 12 bases between them. Germline lookup yields CDR1 SGHVS and CDR2 FNYEAQ. The CDR3 is 15 amino acids. CDR3 amino acids: CASSSGPFRTDTQYF. CDR3 bases: TGTGCCAGCAGCTCGGGACCCTTTCGCACAGATACGCAGTATTTT.

V is TRBV19 and J is TRBJ2-5; 8 bases are shared with TRBD2. Unmatched junction bases numbered 19, after V lost 6 bases and J lost 4 bases. The CDR3 consists of 18 residues. Germline CDR1 and CDR2: LNHDA and SQIVND (reference sequence). Here the CDR3 DNA reads TGTGCCAGTAGCGCCAGCCTCCAAGCGGGGGCCTGGGGAGAGACCCAGTACTTC. It encodes CASSASLQAGAWGETQYF. Full variable domain (missing parts from reference TRBV19 and TRBJ2-5): DGGITQSPKYLFRKEGQNVTLSCEQNLNHDAMYWYRQDPGQGLRLIYYSQIVNDFQKGDIAEGYSVSREKKESFPLTVTSAQKNPTAFYLCASSASLQAGAWGETQYFGPGTRLLVL.